This T cell receptor (beta chain) originates from a study of OX40 agonist ivuxolimab in advanced cancers. Points from the study as a whole: Among the lowest peripheral clonal expansion occurred in 0.1-3.0 mg/kg partial responders.

At cycle 4 day 1, cycle 7 day 1, and baseline, blood was sampled. With respect to this clone: The antigen remains undetermined.

Some clones are missing from TCRdb's copy, which holds only in-frame ones; the method was immunoSEQ multiplex PCR. Here the sample spans tens of thousands of clones, 81% being singletons. In germline, CDR1 is SEHNR, CDR2 FQNEAQ (reference sequence). CDR3 length equals 15 residues. With 5 bases clipped from V and 5 bases from J, the junction kept 12 bases outside the gene matches. The sample here was CD4+ or CD8+ T cells sorted from blood, taken in a trial of the OX40 agonist ivuxolimab. The receptor's source is an adult with an advanced solid tumor such as melanoma, head and neck, liver or kidney cancer. The rearrangement uses TRBV7-9 and TRBJ2-7; 7 bases map to TRBD2. CDR3 sequence reads: CASSPRRGGLDEQYF. CDR3 DNA: TGTGCCAGCAGCCCCCGGAGGGGAGGGTTGGACGAGCAGTACTTC.